Following are 31 T cell receptor beta chains from one sample sequenced in a study of cytomegalovirus exposure and HLA in healthy donors. The primer mix had 60 Vbeta and 13 Jbeta primers. The repertoire was sequenced with immunoSEQ multiplex PCR; TCRdb's copy has only in-frame clones and lacks some. This table has fewer than 150,000 clones, over 70% appearing once. Sequenced input: PBMCs. The receptors shown here come from a male donor in good health and CMV-seronegative.

The V and J genes are TRBV7-2 and TRBJ1-1; the match to TRBD1 covers 7 bases. V shed 5 bases, J shed 1 base, and the junction held 7 bases outside the gene matches. Germline V gives CDR1 SGHTA, CDR2 FQGNSA. The CDR3 sequence is 15 residues long. CDR3: CASSPSTGRNTEAFF. CDR3 in DNA: TGTGCCAGCAGCCCGTCGACAGGGCGGAACACTGAAGCTTTCTTT.

This clone appeared a few times. The CDR3 region is CASRPEPNSNQPQHF. CDR3 nucleotides: TGCGCCAGCAGACCCGAGCCGAATAGCAATCAGCCCCAGCATTTT. The chain recombines TRBV10-1 with TRBJ1-5; D uncertain. The CDR3 length is 15 residues. The germline V and J ends were trimmed by 6 bases and 0 bases, with 12 bases remaining between them. The germline gives CDR1 WNHNN, CDR2 SYGVQD (reference sequence).

The chain combines TRBV30 with TRBJ2-5; 13 positions match TRBD2. Looked up from germline, CDR1 is GTSNPN and CDR2 is SVGIG (reference sequence). J was trimmed by 5 bases and V by 1 base; bases with no gene match: 4. There are 15 residues in the CDR3. DNA of the CDR3: TGTGCCTGGAGTGATACTAGCGGGGGGGCGGAGACCCAGTACTTC. This gives the protein CAWSDTSGGAETQYF. The full variable domain, rest sourced from reference TRBV30 and TRBJ2-5, is SQTIHQWPATLVQPVGSPLSLECTVEGTSNPNLYWYRQAAGRGLQLLFYSVGIGQISSEVPQNLSASRPQDRQFILSSKKLLLSDSGFYLCAWSDTSGGAETQYFGPGTRLLVL.

The rearrangement links TRBV5-4 to TRBJ2-7; a possible D gene is TRBD2 (7 bases). Per germline, CDR1 SGHNT and CDR2 YYREEE (reference sequence). The CDR3 is made up of 13 amino acids. V dropped 2 bases and J dropped 4 bases, with 10 bases sitting between them. CDR3 region: CASSFEGGYEQYF. CDR3 nucleotide sequence: TGTGCCAGCAGCTTTGAGGGGGGGTACGAGCAGTACTTC.

The V call is TRBV9, the J call TRBJ2-3, with 7 bases lining up with TRBD2. The germline V gene encodes CDR1 SGDLS and CDR2 YYNGEE. The CDR3 is made up of 14 amino acids. V was pared by 3 bases and J by 4 bases, with 5 bases of the junction left unmatched. The CDR3 DNA is TGTGCCAGCAGCGAGAGCGGGGTAGCAGATACGCAGTATTTT. Residues: CASSESGVADTQYF.

The CDR3: CASSSGSADTQYF. The CDR3, as DNA: TGTGCCAGCAGTTCAGGGTCAGCAGATACGCAGTATTTT. J is TRBJ2-3 and V is TRBV6-5; D may be TRBD1 (5 bases). The CDR3 totals 13 residues. Germline V gene lookup returns CDR1 MNHEY and CDR2 SVGAGI. Between the trimmed V and J ends, which lost 4 bases and 4 bases, there was a span of 9 bases.

The CDR3 DNA is TGTGCCTGGAGTGTCCTACGAGGCATGACGTCCTATGGCTACACCTTC. Protein: CAWSVLRGMTSYGYTF. J is TRBJ1-2 and V is TRBV30; D is undetermined. V was clipped by 0 bases and J by 4 bases, with 18 bases between them. The CDR3 has 16 residues. The germline gives CDR1 GTSNPN, CDR2 SVGIG (reference sequence).

The CDR3 bases are TGCGCCAGCAGCCCTACCCGAGGCGGGGGGGTCCACGAGCAGTACTTC. Its protein product is CASSPTRGGGVHEQYF. This chain uses TRBV4-3 with TRBJ2-7; 9 bases are a match to TRBD2. The CDR3 is made up of 16 amino acids. Germline lookup yields CDR1 LGHNA and CDR2 YSLEER. Trimming at V came to 4 bases and at J to 5 bases, leaving 12 bases not matched to a gene.

V gene TRBV7-3 combines with J gene TRBJ1-2; TRBD1 matches at 8 bases. Germline assignment: CDR1 SGHTA and CDR2 FQGTGA. The V segment lost 1 base and the J segment 6 bases; nucleotides outside the gene matches: 1. CDR3 length equals 13 residues. DNA of the CDR3: TGTGCCAGCAGCTTAAACAGGGGGAATGGCTACACCTTC. Its translation is CASSLNRGNGYTF.

This clone has more than one count but fewer than ten. The rearrangement uses TRBV6-6 and TRBJ2-3, with a weak D call TRBD1 (5 bases). The germline V gene has CDR1 MNHNY and CDR2 SVGAGI (reference sequence). The CDR3 has 15 residues. V lost 7 bases, J lost 4 bases, and 18 bases lay in between. This CDR3 is CASIMGPLKADTQYF. CDR3 nucleotides: TGTGCCAGCATCATGGGGCCCCTGAAGGCAGATACGCAGTATTTT.

A single count supports this clone. The V and J genes are TRBV4-3 and TRBJ1-1; D uncertain. V lost 4 bases to trimming and J lost 1 base, with 7 bases between them. The CDR3 is 13 amino acids. CDR1 and CDR2 from the germline V gene are LGHNA and YSLEER. CDR3 DNA: TGCGCCAGCAGCCGGACTGAGAACACTGAAGCTTTCTTT. It translates to CASSRTENTEAFF.

The genes are TRBV25-1 and TRBJ1-2, with 7 bases that match TRBD1. Germline CDR1 reads MGHDK; CDR2 reads SYGVNS. The V segment lost 2 bases and the J segment 8 bases; nucleotides outside the gene matches: 5. The CDR3 sequence is 13 residues long. CDR3: CASSERGTVGYTF. The CDR3 DNA is TGTGCCAGCAGTGAACGCGGGACAGTCGGCTACACCTTC.

The chain is built from TRBV2 and TRBJ1-2; D ambiguous. This CDR3 comprises 11 residues. Trimming took 6 bases from V and 7 from J, leaving 9 bases between them. Germline-derived CDR1 and CDR2 are SNHLY and FYNNEI. CDR3 amino acids: CASRVSGGYTF. DNA for the CDR3: TGTGCCAGCAGGGTGTCGGGTGGCTACACCTTC.

A single count supports this clone. The V and J genes are TRBV6-6 and TRBJ2-1; D remains unclear. The germline V and J ends were trimmed by 4 bases and 10 bases, with 14 bases remaining between them. The germline V gene has CDR1 MNHNY and CDR2 SVGAGI (reference sequence). The CDR3 totals 13 residues. CDR3: CASSSPTSGEQFF. The CDR3 region has the DNA TGTGCCAGCAGTTCCCCCACGTCCGGGGAGCAGTTCTTC.

The chain combines TRBV30 with TRBJ2-6; D possibly corresponds to TRBD2 (5 bases). Trimming stripped 0 bases from V and 1 base from J, with 19 bases between. This CDR3 is 19 amino acids long. Looked up from germline, CDR1 is GTSNPN and CDR2 is SVGIG (reference sequence). CDR3 sequence: CAWSVSRTLITSGANVLTF. CDR3 coding DNA: TGTGCCTGGAGTGTTTCCCGGACTTTAATAACATCTGGGGCCAACGTCCTGACTTTC.

This rearrangement joins TRBV7-6 to TRBJ2-1; 8 nucleotides align to TRBD1. CDR1 and CDR2 from the germline V gene are SGHVS and FNYEAQ. Losses at the gene ends were 5 bases for V and 10 bases for J; bases not matched to a gene: 4. The CDR3 spans 12 residues. CDR3 nucleotide sequence: TGTGCCAGCAGCGGACAGGGAGAAGAGCAGTTCTTC. It translates to CASSGQGEEQFF. Variable domain in full (rest from reference TRBV7-6 and TRBJ2-1): GAGVSQSPRYKVTKRGQDVALRCDPISGHVSLYWYRQALGQGPEFLTYFNYEAQQDKSGLPNDRFSAERPEGSISTLTIQRTEQRDSAMYRCASSGQGEEQFFGPGTRLTVL.

The chain uses TRBV5-1 and TRBJ1-2; a possible D gene is TRBD1 (6 bases). The CDR3 covers 15 residues. CDR1 and CDR2 (germline): SGHRS, YFSETQ. Between the trimmed V and J ends, which lost 0 bases and 4 bases, there was a span of 13 bases. The CDR3 here is CASSLVPGQTYGYTF. The CDR3 DNA follows: TGCGCCAGCAGCTTGGTTCCGGGACAAACCTATGGCTACACCTTC. Full variable domain (outside the CDR3, taken from reference TRBV5-1 and TRBJ1-2): KAGVTQTPRYLIKTRGQQVTLSCSPISGHRSVSWYQQTPGQGLQFLFEYFSETQRNKGNFPGRFSGRQFSNSRSEMNVSTLELGDSALYLCASSLVPGQTYGYTFGSGTRLTVV.

The chain recombines TRBV5-4 with TRBJ1-3; 8 bases are a match to TRBD1. The CDR3 consists of 15 residues. J gave up 4 bases and V 4 bases, and 7 bases lay outside the gene matches. Germline-derived CDR1 and CDR2 are SGHNT and YYREEE (reference sequence). As DNA, the CDR3 is TGTGCCAGCAGCCCGGACAGGGCTATGGGAAACACCATATATTTT. This codes for CASSPDRAMGNTIYF.

The chain employs TRBV9 and TRBJ2-5, with D uncertain. This CDR3 contains 11 residues. The V end was cut by 4 bases, the J end by 2 bases, with 3 bases between. Germline CDR1 is SGDLS and CDR2 is YYNGEE. CDR3 loop: CASSSQETQYF. In nucleotides, the CDR3 is TGTGCCAGCAGCTCACAAGAGACCCAGTACTTC.

This sequence joins TRBV6-5 and TRBJ1-1; D perhaps matches TRBD1 (6 bases). V was shortened by 4 bases and J by 2 bases, with 11 bases between the two germline ends. The CDR3 has 14 residues. Germline values: CDR1 MNHEY, CDR2 SVGAGI. The CDR3 here is CASSLYRVNTEAFF. The DNA for the CDR3 is TGTGCCAGCAGTTTGTACAGGGTAAACACTGAAGCTTTCTTT.

This chain uses TRBV11-2 with TRBJ1-1, with D possibly TRBD1 on 5 matching bases. Germline V gives CDR1 SGHAT, CDR2 FQNNGV. Trimming shortened V by 3 bases and J by 9 bases, and 17 bases separated the two germline ends. The CDR3 length is 14 residues. Here the CDR3 DNA reads TGTGCCAGCAGCTTGATAAATATGGGGGGGAAAGCTTTCTTT. It translates to CASSLINMGGKAFF.

V and J are TRBV6-5 and TRBJ1-6, with a possible D match to TRBD1 (6 bases). This CDR3 spans 13 amino acids. The V gene's germline CDR1 is MNHEY and CDR2 SVGAGI. V lost 4 bases to trimming and J lost 7 bases, with 8 bases between them. This CDR3 reads CASSFDRNSPLHF. CDR3 DNA sequence: TGTGCCAGCAGTTTTGACAGGAATTCACCCCTCCACTTT.

This chain uses TRBV4-3 with TRBJ1-1, with 9 bases that match TRBD1. The CDR3 totals 15 residues. Unmatched junction bases numbered 9, after V lost 5 bases and J lost 5 bases. CDR1 LGHNA and CDR2 YSLEER come from the germline V gene. CDR3 amino acids: CASSSIGQGRTEAFF. In DNA form, the CDR3 reads TGCGCCAGCAGCTCAATCGGACAGGGGAGGACTGAAGCTTTCTTT.

This clone was picked up one time. The chain is built from TRBV11-2 and TRBJ2-1; D ambiguous. Germline loops: CDR1 SGHAT, CDR2 FQNNGV. The CDR3 contains 11 residues. Trimming removed 7 bases at V and 7 bases at J, with 8 bases between. In DNA, the CDR3 is TGTGCCAGCACACTGCGGAATGAGCAGTTCTTC. Its protein is CASTLRNEQFF.

V is TRBV6-5 and J is TRBJ1-1, with TRBD1 as a possible D gene (6 bases). V was pared by 6 bases and J by 11 bases, with 19 bases between. Germline CDR1 MNHEY, CDR2 SVGAGI. This CDR3 spans 13 amino acids. As DNA, the CDR3 is TGTGCCAGCAGCCCTCTGGAGGCCCAGGGGGCTTTCTTT. This sequence encodes CASSPLEAQGAFF.

This clone was seen a handful of times. The chain recombines TRBV4-1 with TRBJ1-4; D is undetermined. The CDR3 is made up of 15 amino acids. V was clipped by 5 bases and J by 3 bases, with 13 bases between them. Per the germline V gene, CDR1 is MGHRA and CDR2 is YSYEKL. The CDR3 DNA follows: TGCGCCAGCAGCTCAAGCTGGGCAGCTAATGAAAAACTGTTTTTT. It translates to CASSSSWAANEKLFF.

V and J are TRBV5-1 and TRBJ2-5; 8 bases match TRBD1. The CDR3 is 14 amino acids. With V trimmed by 3 bases and J by 11 bases, 12 bases remained unmatched. Per germline, CDR1 SGHRS and CDR2 YFSETQ. The CDR3 here is CASSSGQALSEQYF. The CDR3, as DNA: TGCGCCAGCAGCTCGGGACAGGCCCTATCAGAGCAGTACTTC.

The rearrangement joins TRBV7-2 to TRBJ1-1, with D perhaps TRBD1 (6 bases). The CDR3 totals 14 residues. V was trimmed by 3 bases and J by 11 bases, leaving 19 bases between them. Germline CDR1 and CDR2: SGHTA and FQGNSA. The CDR3 spells CASSFSQPSQGAFF. CDR3 in DNA: TGTGCCAGCAGCTTCTCACAGCCTTCTCAGGGGGCTTTCTTT.

V usage is TRBV9 and J usage is TRBJ1-5; D possibly corresponds to TRBD1 (5 bases). V lost 2 bases and J lost 5, with 14 bases in between. Germline V lookup: CDR1 SGDLS, CDR2 YYNGEE. The CDR3 is 15 amino acids. For the CDR3, the DNA is TGTGCCAGCAGCGTCCCGTCGGGGGACCATCAGCCCCAGCATTTT. This gives the protein CASSVPSGDHQPQHF. The whole variable domain, filled in from reference TRBV9 and TRBJ1-5, reads DSGVTQTPKHLITATGQRVTLRCSPRSGDLSVYWYQQSLDQGLQFLIQYYNGEERAKGNILERFSAQQFPDLHSELNLSSLELGDSALYFCASSVPSGDHQPQHFGDGTRLSIL.

The chain employs TRBV29-1 and TRBJ1-1; weak D call: TRBD1 (5 bases). The V end was cut by 2 bases, the J end by 4 bases, with 14 bases between. Germline assignment: CDR1 SQVTM and CDR2 ANQGSEA. This CDR3 region has 14 residues. Here the CDR3 DNA reads TGCAGCGTTGAATCTCGGAGGGGCGGCACTGAAGCTTTCTTT. Translating gives CSVESRRGGTEAFF.

This chain uses TRBV6-5 with TRBJ1-6; 8 positions agree with TRBD1. This CDR3 contains 15 residues. CDR1 and CDR2 from the germline V gene are MNHEY and SVGAGI. The junction had 6 bases not matched to a gene; V was cut back by 7 bases and J by 4 bases. CDR3 coding DNA: TGTGCCAGCAACCCGGACAGGGATTATAATTCACCCCTCCACTTT. Translation gives CASNPDRDYNSPLHF.